These 21 T cell receptor beta chains originate from one sample sequenced in a study of response to subunit inactivated influenza vaccine. In TCRdb, the RT-PCR reads were re-called with MiXCR into one record per CDR3 protein. The sample shows approximately 170,000 distinct CDR3 sequences, roughly 12% of them seen only once. The sample was also linked to a second study, of T cells expressing NK-cell markers. From that paper: 5'RACE template switching with UMIs generated TCR beta cDNA.

The source was CD8+ T cells sorted from PBMCs, collected about 12 days after vaccination. Receptors originate from a man between 45 and 60 years old who received an inactivated influenza vaccine.

This clonotype has just a few counts. The genes are TRBV6-1 and TRBJ2-1, with D tentatively TRBD1 (6 bases). CDR3 length equals 14 residues. CDR1 is MNHNS and CDR2 is SASEGT in the germline V gene. With 4 bases removed from V and 4 bases from J, the gap between germline ends came to 11 bases. The DNA for the CDR3 is TGTGCCAGCAGTGCGTTAAGGGGGTACAATGAGCAGTTCTTC. This gives the protein CASSALRGYNEQFF.

The rearrangement links TRBV5-1 to TRBJ2-5; 7 bases are shared with TRBD1. CDR1 SGHRS and CDR2 YFSETQ come from the germline V gene. The CDR3 length is 18 residues. V lost 4 bases to trimming and J lost 0 bases; unmatched junction nucleotides: 15. CDR3 in amino acids: CASSPTGQDFRYQETQYF. In DNA form, the CDR3 reads TGCGCCAGCAGCCCGACCGGACAGGACTTCAGGTACCAAGAGACCCAGTACTTC. The full variable domain, completed using reference TRBV5-1 and TRBJ2-5, is KAGVTQTPRYLIKTRGQQVTLSCSPISGHRSVSWYQQTPGQGLQFLFEYFSETQRNKGNFPGRFSGRQFSNSRSEMNVSTLELGDSALYLCASSPTGQDFRYQETQYFGPGTRLLVL.

This clonotype was observed at least ten times. The V gene is TRBV4-1, the J gene TRBJ1-1; maybe TRBD1 (6 bases). The V end lost 3 bases, the J end lost 0 bases, and 8 bases lay between the germline ends. Germline lookup yields CDR1 MGHRA and CDR2 YSYEKL. CDR3 length equals 14 residues. CDR3 sequence reads: CASSQGGLNTEAFF. CDR3 nucleotide sequence: TGCGCCAGCAGCCAGGGGGGCCTGAACACTGAAGCTTTCTTT.

The chain is built from TRBV4-3 and TRBJ2-1; 8 nucleotides match TRBD2. The CDR3 has 15 amino acids. The V and J ends lost 0 bases and 7 bases, in that order; junction bases with no gene match: 5. Germline CDR1 LGHNA, CDR2 YSLEER. CDR3 DNA sequence: TGCGCCAGCAGCCAAGAGAGCGGGAGAGTGAATGAGCAGTTCTTC. Its translation is CASSQESGRVNEQFF.

This clonotype showed up just a few times. CDR3 sequence: CASSFLPLQGHQETQYF. The CDR3 DNA reads TGTGCCAGCAGTTTTCTCCCTCTACAGGGACACCAAGAGACCCAGTACTTC. The chain couples TRBV27 to TRBJ2-5; weak D call: TRBD1 (6 bases). The germline V gene encodes CDR1 MNHEY and CDR2 SMNVEV (reference sequence). The V end lost 3 bases, the J end lost 0 bases, and 17 bases lay between the germline ends. The CDR3 loop spans 17 amino acids.

This clonotype was observed many times. V and J are TRBV9 and TRBJ2-5; D is possibly TRBD1 (7 bases). With 4 bases removed from V and 5 bases from J, the gap between germline ends came to 18 bases. The CDR3 totals 15 residues. Germline CDR1 and CDR2: SGDLS and YYNGEE. CDR3 nucleotides: TGTGCCAGCAGCCCGGAGGGGGCCAGCCGGGAGACCCAGTACTTC. Protein sequence: CASSPEGASRETQYF.

J is TRBJ2-2 and V is TRBV6-6, with TRBD2 identical over 7 bases. V dropped 8 bases and J dropped 2; count of bases not matched to a gene: 2. CDR1 MNHNY and CDR2 SVGAGI come from the germline V gene (reference sequence). The CDR3 is 13 amino acids. The CDR3 region is CASGGENTGELFF. The CDR3 region has the DNA TGTGCCAGCGGGGGGGAAAACACCGGGGAGCTGTTTTTT.

This clonotype has more than one count but fewer than ten. This sequence joins TRBV5-1 and TRBJ1-5; 7 bases agree with TRBD1. Germline lookup yields CDR1 SGHRS and CDR2 YFSETQ. This CDR3 contains 13 residues. J gave up 10 bases and V 4 bases, and 8 bases lay outside the gene matches. The CDR3 DNA follows: TGCGCCAGCAGCGTGACAGGGATCGATCCCCAGCATTTT. Amino acid sequence: CASSVTGIDPQHF.

This clonotype has only a few counts. The CDR3 DNA reads as TGTGCCAGCAGCTTAGTAATGACTAGCGGGATGGAGAAGCAGTTCTTC. Encoded protein: CASSLVMTSGMEKQFF. The chain links TRBV7-8 to TRBJ2-1; 11 bases agree with TRBD2. Germline V CDR1 and CDR2: SGHVS, FQNEAQ. There are 16 residues in the CDR3. The junction had 10 bases not matched to a gene; V was cut back by 1 base and J by 11 bases.

The rearrangement links TRBV6-2 or TRBV6-3 to TRBJ1-1; D perhaps matches TRBD1 (5 bases). This CDR3 comprises 13 residues. Germline CDR1 MNHEY, CDR2 SVGEGT. Trimming removed 6 bases from V and 5 bases from J, with 13 bases in between. CDR3 residues: CASSSGLRTEAFF. The CDR3 nucleotides are TGTGCCAGCAGCTCAGGGTTACGGACTGAAGCTTTCTTT.

This clonotype was seen repeatedly, ten times or more. The chain has TRBV12-3 or TRBV12-4 and TRBJ2-5; D is unresolved. The CDR3 covers 14 residues. V was trimmed by 5 bases and J by 0 bases, leaving 10 bases between them. The CDR3 DNA follows: TGTGCCAGCAGTCCTAACCCGTACCAAGAGACCCAGTACTTC. Its protein is CASSPNPYQETQYF.

Here the CDR3 reads CASGLTEYEQYF. The CDR3 nucleotides are TGTGCCAGCGGCCTGACAGAATACGAGCAGTACTTC. The chain recombines TRBV27 with TRBJ2-7, with a weak D call TRBD1 (5 bases). CDR1 and CDR2 (germline): MNHEY, SMNVEV (reference sequence). CDR3 length: 12 amino acids. V lost 8 bases and J 4 bases, leaving 12 bases between the germline ends.

The sample holds a few counts of this clonotype. The genes are TRBV18 and TRBJ1-5; D uncertain. V lost 3 bases, J lost 7 bases, and 10 bases lay in between. The CDR3 runs 13 residues. Germline V gene lookup returns CDR1 KGHSH and CDR2 LQKENI. The CDR3 DNA sequence: TGTGCCAGCTCACCCCCGGGGAACCAGCCCCAGCATTTT. This codes for CASSPPGNQPQHF.

This clonotype has more than one count but fewer than ten. Sequence at one end of the junction differs from germline and may be a read error. V gene TRBV7-7 combines with J gene TRBJ2-5; D not resolved. CDR3 length equals 13 residues. The germline gives CDR1 SSHAT, CDR2 FNYEAQ (reference sequence). CDR3 DNA: TGTGCTAGCAGCTTACGTGTCCAAGAGACCCAGTACTTC. It translates to CASSLRVQETQYF. Supplemented by reference TRBV7-7 and TRBJ2-5, the full variable domain reads GAGVSQSPRYKVTKRGQDVTLRCDPISSHATLYWYQQALGQGPEFLTYFNYEAQPDKSGLPSDRFSAERPEGSISTLTIQRTEQRDSAMYRCASSLRVQETQYFGPGTRLLVL.

This clonotype came up many times. The CDR3 region is CATSSWTGDTQPQHF. CDR3 nucleotides: TGTGCCACCAGCAGCTGGACAGGGGACACTCAGCCCCAGCATTTT. This sequence joins TRBV15 and TRBJ1-5, with 9 bases aligning to TRBD1. The CDR3 extends over 15 amino acids. Germline CDR1 is LNHNV and CDR2 is YYDKDF (reference sequence). Unmatched junction bases numbered 6, after V lost 3 bases and J lost 6 bases.

The J gene is TRBJ2-5, the V gene TRBV4-3; 7 nucleotides match TRBD1. This CDR3 region has 13 residues. V lost 0 bases, J lost 5 bases, and 0 bases stayed unmatched. Germline loops: CDR1 LGHNA, CDR2 YSLEER. The CDR3 loop reads CASSQEQGETQYF. The DNA of the CDR3 is TGCGCCAGCAGCCAAGAACAGGGGGAGACCCAGTACTTC.

This chain uses TRBV9 with TRBJ2-3; D gene unclear. Germline assignment: CDR1 SGDLS and CDR2 YYNGEE. This CDR3 contains 15 residues. The ends were cut back, 3 bases at V and 4 bases at J, with 15 bases in the middle. The CDR3 nucleotides are TGTGCCAGCAGCGCATTCCTCGACCAGGCAGATACGCAGTATTTT. Encoded protein: CASSAFLDQADTQYF.

The J gene is TRBJ2-7, the V gene TRBV29-1; TRBD2 matches at 7 bases. The CDR3 contains 13 residues. Germline trimming cut 5 bases from V and 4 bases from J; bases unmatched to any gene: 8. Looked up from germline, CDR1 is SQVTM and CDR2 is ANQGSEA. The CDR3 loop reads CSVTGGSPYEQYF. The CDR3 nucleotides are TGCAGCGTTACCGGGGGGAGTCCTTACGAGCAGTACTTC.

This chain joins TRBV10-3 and TRBJ2-7, with TRBD2 identical over 10 bases. J gave up 4 bases and V 0 bases, and 15 bases lay outside the gene matches. The CDR3 covers 19 residues. Germline values: CDR1 ENHRY, CDR2 SYGVKD. CDR3 in DNA: TGTGCCATCAGTGAGTCGATGGACCTGGCTAGCGGGAGTAAGTACGAGCAGTACTTC. Residues: CAISESMDLASGSKYEQYF.

This sequence joins TRBV19 and TRBJ2-2, with 10 nucleotides matching TRBD2. This CDR3 contains 15 residues. V lost 9 bases, J lost 3 bases, and 7 bases stayed unmatched. Germline V gives CDR1 LNHDA, CDR2 SQIVND (reference sequence). The CDR3, as DNA: TGTGCCAGCATTAGCGGGGGGCCTTACACCGGGGAGCTGTTTTTT. This gives the protein CASISGGPYTGELFF.

The rearrangement joins TRBV10-3 to TRBJ2-1, with TRBD2 matching 8 bases. Per germline, CDR1 ENHRY and CDR2 SYGVKD. Germline trimming cut 0 bases from V and 7 bases from J; bases unmatched to any gene: 14. The CDR3 is 18 amino acids. The CDR3 loop is CAISESLGAGEKINEQFF. For the CDR3, the DNA is TGTGCCATCAGTGAGTCCTTGGGAGCGGGAGAAAAAATTAATGAGCAGTTCTTC.